This entry describes one TCR beta chain. This specimen comes from a study of blood T cell repertoires in COVID-19. In the study overall: Material from acute and convalescent COVID-19 was sourced from the United States, Italy and Spain. PBMCs, B-cell-depleted T cells, or T cells were the source of the cDNA or gDNA that made up the material.

Which cohort a participant joined came from the clinical history participants gave. Authors' data handling: Amplifying reference gene primers gave estimates of nucleated cell counts. Using immunoSEQ multiplex PCR, the repertoire was profiled, and TCRdb retains in-frame clones only, with some absent. V and J calls and clone size are those listed in that table; D and trimming were worked out from the DNA. The data contain about 300,000 clones, 70% to 90% of them singletons. The CDR3 spans 15 residues. Germline V gives CDR1 KGHSH, CDR2 LQKENI. V gave up 2 bases and J gave up 6 bases, with 16 bases separating them.

This chain connects TRBV18 to TRBJ1-2; D is undetermined. Sample: PBMCs or T cells enriched from blood (not recorded which). The source of this sequence is a woman aged 30 to 39 who had recovered from COVID-19. The DNA of the CDR3 is TGTGCCAGCTCACCAAACGAGGGTATTCTCCATGGCTACACCTTC. Translated: CASSPNEGILHGYTF.